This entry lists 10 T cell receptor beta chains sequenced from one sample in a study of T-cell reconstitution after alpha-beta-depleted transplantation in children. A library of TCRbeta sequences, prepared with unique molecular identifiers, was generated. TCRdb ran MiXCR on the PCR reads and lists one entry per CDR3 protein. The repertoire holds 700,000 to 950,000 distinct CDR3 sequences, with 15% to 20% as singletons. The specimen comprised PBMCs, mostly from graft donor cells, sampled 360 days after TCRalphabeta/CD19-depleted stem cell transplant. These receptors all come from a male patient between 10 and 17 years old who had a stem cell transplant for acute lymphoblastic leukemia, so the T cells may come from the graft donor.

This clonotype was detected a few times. The CDR3: CATARGDSYEQYF. As DNA, the CDR3 is TGTGCCACCGCCCGGGGGGACTCCTACGAGCAGTACTTC. The rearrangement uses TRBV10-3 and TRBJ2-7; 7 positions agree with TRBD2. The CDR3 has 13 amino acids. Germline-derived CDR1 and CDR2 are ENHRY and SYGVKD. The J segment lost 0 bases and the V segment lost 10 bases, leaving 6 bases of the junction unmatched.

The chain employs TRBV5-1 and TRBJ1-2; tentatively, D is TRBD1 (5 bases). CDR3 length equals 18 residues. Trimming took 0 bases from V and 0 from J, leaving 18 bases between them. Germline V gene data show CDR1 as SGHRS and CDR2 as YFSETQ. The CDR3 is CASSLVNPGVGANYGYTF. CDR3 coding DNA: TGCGCCAGCAGCTTGGTGAACCCGGGGGTGGGAGCTAACTATGGCTACACCTTC.

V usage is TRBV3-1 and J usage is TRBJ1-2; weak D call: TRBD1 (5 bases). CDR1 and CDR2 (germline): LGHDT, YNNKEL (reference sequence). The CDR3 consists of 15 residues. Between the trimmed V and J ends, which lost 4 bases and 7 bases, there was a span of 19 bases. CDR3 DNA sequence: TGTGCCAGCAGCCGAAGGGTGGAATCAAGGGGTGGCTACACCTTC. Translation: CASSRRVESRGGYTF. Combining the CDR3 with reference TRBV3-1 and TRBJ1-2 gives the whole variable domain DTAVSQTPKYLVTQMGNDKSIKCEQNLGHDTMYWYKQDSKKFLKIMFSYNNKELIINETVPNRFSPKSPDKAHLNLHINSLELGDSAVYFCASSRRVESRGGYTFGSGTRLTVV.

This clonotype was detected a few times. The CDR3 sequence is CASSPTAPNYGYTF. In DNA form, the CDR3 reads TGCGCCAGCAGCCCGACAGCGCCAAACTATGGCTACACCTTC. The chain recombines TRBV5-1 with TRBJ1-2, with D possibly matching TRBD1 (5 bases). Germline V gives CDR1 SGHRS, CDR2 YFSETQ. This CDR3 spans 14 amino acids. The V gene lost 4 bases and the J gene lost 2 bases, with 12 bases spanning the gap.

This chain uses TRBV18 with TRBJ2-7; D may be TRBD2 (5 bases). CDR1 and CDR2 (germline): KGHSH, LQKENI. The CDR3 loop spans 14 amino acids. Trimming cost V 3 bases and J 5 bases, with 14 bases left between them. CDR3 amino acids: CASSPPGVSDEQYF. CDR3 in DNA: TGTGCCAGCTCACCTCCCGGGGTATCGGACGAGCAGTACTTC. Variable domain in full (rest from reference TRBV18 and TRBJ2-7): NAGVMQNPRHLVRRRGQEARLRCSPMKGHSHVYWYRQLPEEGLKFMVYLQKENIIDESGMPKERFSAEFPKEGPSILRIQQVVRGDSAAYFCASSPPGVSDEQYFGPGTRLTVT.

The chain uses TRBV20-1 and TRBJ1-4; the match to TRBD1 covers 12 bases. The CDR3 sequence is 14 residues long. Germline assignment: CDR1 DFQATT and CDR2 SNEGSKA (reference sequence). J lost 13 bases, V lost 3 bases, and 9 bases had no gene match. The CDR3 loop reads CSARGTGGGGRLFF. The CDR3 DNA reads TGCAGTGCTAGGGGGACAGGGGGCGGCGGTAGACTGTTTTTT.

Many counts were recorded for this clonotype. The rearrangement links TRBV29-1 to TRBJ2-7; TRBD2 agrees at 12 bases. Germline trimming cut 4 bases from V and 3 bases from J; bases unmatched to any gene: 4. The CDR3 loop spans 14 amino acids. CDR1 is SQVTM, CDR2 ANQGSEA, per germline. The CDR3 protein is CSVGGTSGFYEQYF. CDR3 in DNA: TGCAGCGTTGGGGGGACTAGCGGGTTCTACGAGCAGTACTTC.

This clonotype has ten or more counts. The CDR3 spells CASSPRPGTGAYNEQFF. CDR3 DNA sequence: TGTGCCAGCTCACCCCGACCTGGAACGGGCGCTTACAATGAGCAGTTCTTC. This chain joins TRBV18 and TRBJ2-1; D is ambiguous. Germline assignment: CDR1 KGHSH and CDR2 LQKENI. Trimming removed 3 bases from V and 4 bases from J, with 19 bases in between. CDR3 length: 17 amino acids.

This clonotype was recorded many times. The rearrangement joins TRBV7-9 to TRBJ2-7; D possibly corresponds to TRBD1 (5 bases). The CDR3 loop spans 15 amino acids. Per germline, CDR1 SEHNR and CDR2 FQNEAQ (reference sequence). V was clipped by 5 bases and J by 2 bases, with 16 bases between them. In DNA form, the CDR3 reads TGTGCCAGCAGCAGGAATTTACAGGCCCCCTACGAGCAGTACTTC. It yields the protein CASSRNLQAPYEQYF.

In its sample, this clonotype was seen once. The DNA of the CDR3 is TGTGCCAGCAGTGAAGCTGTGTTAGCGGGAGTTTTGGGAGAGACCCAGTACTTC. Translation gives CASSEAVLAGVLGETQYF. The V call is TRBV2, the J call TRBJ2-5; 9 nucleotides line up with TRBD2. CDR1 and CDR2 from the germline V gene are SNHLY and FYNNEI. CDR3 size: 18 residues. V shed 0 bases, J shed 4 bases, and the junction held 12 bases outside the gene matches.